The 3 T cell receptor beta chains listed next were all sequenced from one sample in a study of OX40 agonist ivuxolimab in advanced cancers. Profiled with immunoSEQ multiplex PCR; TCRdb holds only in-frame clones, not every one. The profile shows 70,000 to 95,000 clones, approximately 93% of them singletons. This specimen was CD4+ or CD8+ T cells sorted from blood, taken in a trial of the OX40 agonist ivuxolimab. The receptor set was obtained from an adult with an advanced solid tumor such as melanoma, head and neck, liver or kidney cancer.

The chain has TRBV19 and TRBJ1-2; 7 nucleotides align to TRBD1. Germline loops: CDR1 LNHDA, CDR2 SQIVND (reference sequence). V shed 3 bases and J 2 bases; nucleotides not matched to a gene: 0. The CDR3 runs 13 residues. CDR3 sequence reads: CASSMTGNYGYTF. CDR3 nucleotides: TGTGCCAGTAGTATGACAGGGAACTATGGCTACACCTTC.

The chain links TRBV9 to TRBJ1-2, with D unclear. The ends were cut back, 4 bases at V and 5 bases at J, with 18 bases in the middle. The germline CDR1 and CDR2 sequences are SGDLS and YYNGEE. The CDR3 spans 15 residues. CDR3 amino acids: CASSTRTGKPYGYTF. For the CDR3, the DNA is TGTGCCAGCAGCACCAGGACCGGAAAGCCATATGGCTACACCTTC.

This chain joins TRBV5-1 and TRBJ1-4; no reliable D call. Trimming left V 4 bases short and J 5 bases short, with 18 bases between. The CDR3 is 16 amino acids. Germline values: CDR1 SGHRS, CDR2 YFSETQ. For the CDR3, the DNA is TGCGCCAGCAGCCCAGGATCGAGGCGGGAAAATGAAAAACTGTTTTTT. The encoded protein is CASSPGSRRENEKLFF.